The 22 T cell receptor beta chains in this list originate from one sample, sequenced in a study of T cells in women clearing cervical HPV infection. Produced via immunoSEQ multiplex PCR; TCRdb's table is partial and in-frame only. This table lists under 30,000 clones. Sequenced: blood buffy coat. These receptors were collected from a woman between 18 and 75 years old with a cervical HPV16 infection that either progressed to CIN3+ or cleared (not recorded which).

Worth noting for this clone: The read stops 3 residues short of the end of the CDR3; the missing end is completed from the germline J gene. V gene TRBV5-5 combines with J gene TRBJ1-2, with 9 bases that match TRBD1. CDR1 and CDR2 from the germline V gene are SGHKS and YYEKEE (reference sequence). The junction had 3 bases not matched to a gene; V was cut back by 4 bases and J by 2 bases. The CDR3 runs to 14 residues. The CDR3: CASSRTGENYGYTF. The CDR3 bases that were read are TGTGCCAGCAGCCGGACAGGGGAGAACTATGGC. Full variable domain (remainder filled in from reference TRBV5-5 and TRBJ1-2): DAGVTQSPTHLIKTRGQQVTLRCSPISGHKSVSWYQQVLGQGPQFIFQYYEKEERGRGNFPDRFSARQFPNYSSELNVNALLLGDSALYLCASSRTGENYGYTFGSGTRLTVV.

As regards this clone: The sequence runs out 3 residues before the end of the CDR3; the remainder is reconstructed from the germline J gene. The rearrangement uses TRBV29-1 and TRBJ2-7; maybe TRBD1 (5 bases). In germline, CDR1 is SQVTM, CDR2 ANQGSEA. Trimming cost V 4 bases and J 4 bases, with 14 bases left between them. This CDR3 region has 13 residues. CDR3 loop: CSVVGQGGYEQYF. CDR3 DNA (partial): TGCAGCGTTGTCGGGCAGGGTGGATACGAG.

On this clone itself: The read ends 3 residues shy of where the CDR3 ends; the end is completed using the germline J gene. The chain combines TRBV20-1 with TRBJ1-5, with D maybe TRBD1 (5 bases). Trimming stripped 5 bases from V and 6 bases from J, with 20 bases between. Germline V gene lookup returns CDR1 DFQATT and CDR2 SNEGSKA (reference sequence). There are 15 residues in the CDR3. CDR3: CSARPPPGLGQPQHF. CDR3 DNA, as far as it was read: TGCAGTGCTCGACCACCACCGGGACTGGGTCAGCCC.

Details on this clone: Sequencing ends 3 residues short of the CDR3 end; the germline J gene provides the rest. The chain carries TRBV18 and TRBJ1-2; 10 bases align to TRBD1. The CDR3 length is 16 residues. Trimming at V came to 1 base and at J to 6 bases, leaving 8 bases not matched to a gene. Germline V gene lookup returns CDR1 KGHSH and CDR2 LQKENI. CDR3 sequence: CASSPLRQGAFNGYTF. The part of the CDR3 DNA that was read is TGTGCCAGCTCACCACTCCGACAGGGGGCTTTCAATGGC.

Points on this clone: The read gets to within 3 residues of the CDR3 end, and the germline J gene fills in the rest. The V and J genes are TRBV11-3 and TRBJ1-3; no clear D. The germline CDR1 and CDR2 sequences are SGHNT and YENEEA. The CDR3 extends over 15 amino acids. V lost 1 base and J 4 bases, leaving 11 bases between the germline ends. This CDR3 is CASSLARTGGNTIYF. The covered CDR3 bases are TGTGCCAGCAGCTTAGCGCGGACTGGGGGAAACACC.

For this clone: Sequencing ends 3 residues short of the CDR3 end; the germline J gene provides the rest. This chain joins TRBV20-1 and TRBJ2-1; D is possibly TRBD2 (5 bases). Germline V gives CDR1 DFQATT, CDR2 SNEGSKA (reference sequence). CDR3 size: 12 residues. Trimming took off 5 bases at V and 7 bases at J, with 12 bases between the two ends. CDR3 loop: CSADDYTNEQFF. The CDR3 bases that were read are TGCAGTGCTGACGACTACACAAATGAG.

A remark on this clone: The read terminates 3 residues ahead of where the CDR3 ends, so the germline J gene completes it. This rearrangement joins TRBV5-4 to TRBJ1-3; 7 nucleotides match TRBD1. CDR1 and CDR2 from the germline V gene are SGHNT and YYREEE (reference sequence). This CDR3 has 15 amino acids. The ends lost 0 bases at V and 2 bases at J; junction bases unmatched: 2. This CDR3 is CASSLETGPGNTIYF. CDR3 DNA, as far as it was read: TGTGCCAGCAGCTTGGAGACAGGGCCTGGAAACACC. Based on the CDR3 plus reference TRBV5-4 and TRBJ1-3, the full variable domain is ETGVTQSPTHLIKTRGQQVTLRCSSQSGHNTVSWYQQALGQGPQFIFQYYREEENGRGNFPPRFSGLQFPNYSSELNVNALELDDSALYLCASSLETGPGNTIYFGEGSWLTVV.

A remark on this clone: The missing CDR3 end, 3 residues past where the read stops, is filled in from the germline J gene. The chain joins TRBV7-9 to TRBJ1-6, with TRBD1 as a possible D gene (5 bases). CDR1 and CDR2 from the germline V gene are SEHNR and FQNEAQ (reference sequence). The CDR3 runs 14 residues. The CDR3 bases that were read are TGTGCCAGCAGCTCTAGTCAGGGCCGTTTGACC. It codes for CASSSSQGRLT. The whole CDR3 is CASSSSQGRLTLHF.

A note on this clone: The read ends 3 residues shy of where the CDR3 ends; the end is completed using the germline J gene. The chain couples TRBV7-3 to TRBJ2-5; TRBD1 agrees at 10 bases. Trimming removed 4 bases from V and 5 bases from J; junction bases left unmatched: 10. This CDR3 spans 16 amino acids. From germline, CDR1 is SGHTA and CDR2 FQGTGA. The chain's CDR3 is CASSSLPGQGMETQYF. The covered CDR3 bases are TGTGCCAGCAGCTCCCTTCCGGGACAGGGGATGGAGACC. The full variable domain, in which reference TRBV7-3 and TRBJ2-5 provide the parts outside the CDR3, is GAGVSQTPSNKVTEKGKYVELRCDPISGHTALYWYRQSLGQGPEFLIYFQGTGAADDSGLPNDRFFAVRPEGSVSTLKIQRTERGDSAVYLCASSSLPGQGMETQYFGPGTRLLVL.

As concerns this clone: The CDR3 end is not reached by the read, which stops 3 residues before it; the germline J gene fills it in. The chain uses TRBV18 and TRBJ2-1, with 14 bases aligning to TRBD2. The ends lost 2 bases at V and 5 bases at J; junction bases unmatched: 5. Germline V lookup: CDR1 KGHSH, CDR2 LQKENI. The CDR3 has 17 amino acids. CDR3 bases read: TGTGCCAGCTCACCAATGGGACTAGCGGGGGCTAACAATGAG. Encoded protein: CASSPMGLAGANNE. Given in full, the CDR3 is CASSPMGLAGANNEQFF.

Comments on this clone: The read ends 3 residues early relative to the CDR3; the germline J gene fills the gap. This sequence joins TRBV7-3 and TRBJ1-1; D perhaps matches TRBD1 (6 bases). The germline gives CDR1 SGHTA, CDR2 FQGTGA. The CDR3 runs 15 residues. V shed 3 bases and J shed 1 base, with 12 bases lying between them. The sequenced part of the CDR3 DNA is TGTGCCAGCAGCTTGTACCCGACAGGGAACACTGAA. Its protein product is CASSLYPTGNTE. The entire CDR3 protein reads CASSLYPTGNTEAFF.

On this clone: The read finishes 3 residues shy of the CDR3 end, and the germline J gene is used to complete it. The rearrangement joins TRBV30 to TRBJ1-2; TRBD1 agrees at 8 bases. The ends lost 2 bases at V and 6 bases at J; junction bases unmatched: 11. Germline-derived CDR1 and CDR2 are GTSNPN and SVGIG (reference sequence). This CDR3 contains 15 residues. The CDR3 bases that were read are TGTGCCTGGAGTATCTCAGGACAGGGAGTAAATGGC. This sequence encodes CAWSISGQGVNG. The complete CDR3 protein is CAWSISGQGVNGYTF.

A word on this clone: Read sequence stops 3 residues before the CDR3 end, and the germline J gene provides the missing end. The chain recombines TRBV12-3 or TRBV12-4 with TRBJ2-5; 12 positions agree with TRBD2. The CDR3 consists of 17 residues. Trimming at V came to 5 bases and at J to 4 bases, leaving 11 bases not matched to a gene. The covered CDR3 bases are TGTGCCAGCAGTCTCCCTTCGACTAGCGGGAGACGAGAGACC. Its translation is CASSLPSTSGRRET. The entire CDR3 protein is CASSLPSTSGRRETQYF.

Note on this clone: The read ends 3 residues early relative to the CDR3; the germline J gene fills the gap. V is TRBV20-1 and J is TRBJ1-5, with 10 positions matching TRBD1. Germline lookup yields CDR1 DFQATT and CDR2 SNEGSKA (reference sequence). This CDR3 comprises 15 residues. J was trimmed by 3 bases and V by 5 bases; bases with no gene match: 7. CDR3 sequence reads: CSALAGQGYNQPQHF. Incomplete CDR3 DNA: TGCAGTGCTCTGGCGGGACAGGGGTACAATCAGCCC.

As concerns this clone: The read falls 3 residues short of the CDR3 end, and the missing part is taken from the germline J gene. The rearrangement links TRBV10-3 to TRBJ2-7, with 8 nucleotides matching TRBD1. The germline V gene encodes CDR1 ENHRY and CDR2 SYGVKD. Trimming at V came to 3 bases and at J to 3 bases, leaving 7 bases not matched to a gene. The CDR3 loop spans 15 amino acids. The CDR3 here is CAISDHRGIYYEQYF. CDR3 DNA (partial): TGTGCCATCAGTGACCACAGGGGGATCTACTACGAG.

A word on this clone: The CDR3 is cut off 3 residues early in the read; its end comes from the germline J gene. The chain joins TRBV12-3 or TRBV12-4 to TRBJ2-3, with 8 bases fitting TRBD2. This CDR3 is 15 amino acids long. The junction had 8 bases not matched to a gene; V was cut back by 6 bases and J by 3 bases. The covered CDR3 bases are TGTGCCAGCAGGGAGAGCGGGAGAGGTACAGATACG. This sequence encodes CASRESGRGTDT. The full CDR3 is CASRESGRGTDTQYF.

With regard to this clone: The read terminates 3 residues ahead of where the CDR3 ends, so the germline J gene completes it. The chain combines TRBV20-1 with TRBJ2-5; 8 nucleotides agree with TRBD2. The CDR3 loop spans 16 amino acids. Germline V gives CDR1 DFQATT, CDR2 SNEGSKA (reference sequence). After removal of 2 bases from V and 5 bases from J, the junction contained 13 bases not matched to a gene. This chain's CDR3 is CSARWGSGGDWETQYF. Partial CDR3 DNA: TGCAGTGCTAGATGGGGGAGCGGGGGCGATTGGGAGACC.

CDR3 region: CASSVVGSSTDTQYF. CDR3 bases read: TGTGCCAGCAGCGTAGTAGGGTCCTCCACAGATACG. The genes are TRBV9 and TRBJ2-3; D is unclear. The read terminates 3 residues before the CDR3 end, so the remaining end is supplied by the germline J gene. Trimming took off 0 bases at V and 2 bases at J, with 10 bases between the two ends. The CDR3 spans 15 residues. Per the germline V gene, CDR1 is SGDLS and CDR2 is YYNGEE.

Notes on this clone: The read ends 3 residues before the CDR3 terminus; that terminus is restored from the germline J gene. The genes are TRBV7-6 and TRBJ1-2, with D tentatively TRBD1 (5 bases). Germline V CDR1 and CDR2: SGHVS, FNYEAQ. This CDR3 has 15 amino acids. The DNA read from the CDR3 is TGTGCCAGCAGAGGGGACTTCCCGAGAGTCGAGACC. Its protein is CASRGDFPRVET. The entire CDR3 is CASRGDFPRVETYTF.

Incomplete CDR3 DNA: TGTGCCAGTAGTTTACGAGGAGGGGTGGGGGGTCAGCCC. This codes for CASSLRGGVGGQP. From start to end, the CDR3 is CASSLRGGVGGQPQHF. The chain combines TRBV19 with TRBJ1-5; D possibly corresponds to TRBD1 (5 bases). With the read ending 3 residues before the CDR3 end, the germline J gene is used to fill in that end. CDR1 LNHDA and CDR2 SQIVND come from the germline V gene (reference sequence). V dropped 5 bases and J dropped 6 bases, with 20 bases sitting between them. The CDR3 loop spans 16 amino acids.

With respect to this clone: Read sequence stops 3 residues before the CDR3 end, and the germline J gene provides the missing end. The chain couples TRBV6-1 to TRBJ1-3, with TRBD1 matching over 8 bases. The CDR3 has 13 residues. Trimming removed 4 bases from V and 4 bases from J; junction bases left unmatched: 0. CDR1 and CDR2 (germline): MNHNS, SASEGT. CDR3 DNA, as far as it was read: TGTGCCAGCAGTGGGGACAGGGGAAACACC. It yields the protein CASSGDRGNT. The complete CDR3 sequence is CASSGDRGNTIYF.

Turning to this clone: The read falls 3 residues short of the CDR3 end, and the missing part is taken from the germline J gene. The rearrangement joins TRBV20-1 to TRBJ1-2; 8 bases align to TRBD1. The germline V gene encodes CDR1 DFQATT and CDR2 SNEGSKA (reference sequence). The CDR3 totals 14 residues. Germline trimming cut 5 bases from V and 0 bases from J; bases unmatched to any gene: 5. The CDR3 is CSALRQGTNYGYTF. The sequenced CDR3 bases are TGCAGTGCTCTCCGACAGGGGACTAACTATGGC.